This T cell receptor (beta chain) was observed in a study of cytomegalovirus exposure and HLA in healthy donors (dated by TCRdb to about 2017). For the wider study: An earlier analysis of about 560 of the donors reported approximately 300 Gb of sequence data and 90 million to 120 million unique TCR beta sequences obtained from 150 million to 200 million T cells. About 310 gigabases of sequencing data and 70 million to 100 million unique TCR sequences were included in an early release covering about 700 HLA-typed donors. Among the approximately 430 genotyped donors, under 90% belonged to the genetic ancestry cluster associated with self-reported Caucasian donors. The study was designed to test whether signatures of past pathogen exposure could be identified by cataloging public T cell receptors. The study used immunosequencing to profile the T cell repertoires of 666 subjects and linked those repertoires to cytomegalovirus serostatus. A separate validation cohort of some 130 different subjects was used in addition to the 666-subject first cohort. To predict cytomegalovirus infection status, the study brought together high-throughput TCR immunosequencing, statistical association of individual TCRs with disease status, and machine learning. In a later analysis, previously published TCR beta repertoires from 600 to 850 donors were re-analyzed and high-resolution HLA genotyping was added so that TCR occurrence patterns could be studied. The later analysis used no new phenotypic data to find candidate immune exposures, relying instead on TCR beta sequences and their occurrence across donors. An earlier analysis of fewer than 700 of the donors applied high-throughput TCR beta sequencing to assess whether each TCR beta V gene segment acted as functional or pseudogenic. Donor age, sex, ethnicity and CMV serostatus were compiled alongside the repertoire data. A later genetic analysis used genome-wide SNP genotypes for 398 of the 666 donors, treating that subset as a discovery cohort. All discovery cohort repertoires had been generated on a single sequencing platform. Class I and class II HLA loci were covered by the typing at four-digit resolution. Typing coverage differed by locus: A, B, C, DRB1 and DQB1 were typed in about 620-630 donors, DQA1 in approximately 520, DPA1 in 600 to 610, and DPB1 in 472. Five DR-DQ haplotypes were treated as single units for association and clustering because of strong linkage in the cohort. On average, roughly 200,000 unique TCR beta nucleotide sequences were sequenced per donor among a few hundred genotyped donors of the cohort, with approximately 18% of those sequences being non-productive.

Note on this clone: Its antigen is not yet known. No qualities accompany the bases; no much larger clone lies one base away.

From the cysteine up to the phenylalanine, the CDR3 has a length of 16 residues. The CDR3 DNA has 48 bases and is translated from base 1. V is cut by 7 bases and J by 0 bases, and the space between the germline ends is 19 bases. From the germline V gene, CDR1 is WSHSY and CDR2 is SAAADI. In total, fewer than 750 healthy bone marrow donors made up the cohort. At the time of sampling, every cohort member was nominally healthy, though immune exposures that went unrecorded were likely present. The donor tested CMV seronegative, placing the donor among the 350 to 400 seronegative members of the cohort. A peripheral blood sample was collected from each donor, and TCR beta sequencing was performed on peripheral blood mononuclear cells. Genomic DNA was extracted from the blood cell samples with the Qiagen DNeasy Blood Extraction Kit. Results the study describes overall, beyond this receptor: While some public TCRs were present in many individuals, most TCR sequences turned up only very rarely across donors. Assigning TCR associations to individual alleles was difficult when HLA alleles, especially DR and DQ, strongly co-occurred. Because counts were too low, roughly 16 rarely observed V segments, including chromosome 9 orphons, were excluded from the earlier analysis of several hundred of the donors. The only immune exposure information available for the cohort was CMV serostatus. A later analysis reported that several top co-occurrence clusters appeared linked to parvovirus B19, influenza, CMV and Epstein-Barr virus. The cohort was sequenced for TCR beta chains only, and without alpha or paired-chain data the features that could be detected were limited. A further reported finding was that TCR beta sequences accurately predicted the HLA-A and HLA-B alleles for most subjects in the first cohort. Linkage disequilibrium might explain the correlated functional status among segregating V segments, but an unknown experimental factor could not be ruled out. A later analysis found that HLA-associated TCR beta chains were more clonally expanded and had lower generation probabilities than equally common non-associated chains. In the study, 150 to 200 TCR beta chains were listed as associated with cytomegalovirus. Some IMGT-functional V segments, including TRBV6-2 and TRBV6-3, could not be told apart with the 87-base-pair reads, so those segments were excluded. In a later analysis, most CMV-associated TCR beta chains were found to appear HLA-restricted, with HLA associations seemingly driven largely by CMV exposure. According to the authors, the approach could potentially be generalized to other disease states and immunological phenotypes. Because some donors lacked HLA typing at each locus, the association tests relied only on the typed subset. A later analysis found that TCR association rates varied across HLA loci, with DRB1 alleles showing the most associated TCRs and HLA-C alleles the fewest. In a later genetic analysis, a missense DCLRE1C variant was associated with V-gene and J-gene trimming of TCR beta chains, and the association was replicated in an independent cohort. A later analysis associated 16,951 TCR beta sequences with specific HLA alleles at a false discovery rate of 0.05. A cluster of highly shared sequence variants was judged likely to represent a technical artifact of the sequencing pipeline. An earlier analysis of roughly 570 of the donors showed that most TCR beta V segments appeared in productive rearrangements either about 87% or about 30% of the time, which broadly matched IMGT annotations. Presence/absence analyses assumed roughly uniform sequencing depth across donors, an assumption that may not hold. In vitro tests confirmed that a few of the cytomegalovirus-associated TCR beta chains recognize cytomegalovirus antigens. In a later genetic analysis, fewer N-insertions in productive TCRs were reported among donors in an Asian-associated ancestry cluster than the approximately 670-donor mean. The classifier was reported to diagnose cytomegalovirus status with high specificity and sensitivity in both the original cohort and the validation cohort.

The receptor library was made with the immunoSEQ multiplex PCR assay. A mixture of 60 forward primers for TCR Vbeta segments and 13 reverse primers for TCR Jbeta segments was used in the multiplex PCR. The CDR3 region of rearranged TCR beta genes was amplified from genomic DNA with a multiplex PCR assay. The amplified TCR beta libraries were sequenced on the Illumina HiSeq System as 87-base-pair reads. On the study's bioinformatics: A later analysis tallied 75 million to 85 million unique TCR beta chains across the 640 or so repertoires, and approximately 12 million of those chains were shared by two or more donors. A nearest-neighbor algorithm error-corrected the raw reads and collapsed the reads into unique sequences, merging closely related sequences to remove PCR and sequencing errors. To assign V, D and J gene segments, CDR3 sequences were aligned to IMGT reference sequences. Each retained sequence needed at least a six-nucleotide match to both a V gene segment and a J gene segment. A rearrangement was called productive if the CDR3 had no stop codons and remained in frame with V and J, and every other rearrangement was called non-productive. CDR3 was defined by IMGT convention, running from the second conserved V-encoded cysteine to the conserved J-encoded phenylalanine. The earlier analysis of about 610 of the donors excluded any sequence lacking an unambiguous match to a single V gene segment. An earlier analysis of a few hundred of the donors called V segments functional above 56.7% productive rearrangements and segregating when the between-donor standard deviation exceeded 5%. To diagnose cytomegalovirus status from the catalog of TCR beta chain sequences, a statistical classification framework was built. A later analysis assigned V and J genes by comparing TCR nucleotide sequences with IMGT/GENE-DB human TR gene sequences. The TCRdist pipeline was used in a later analysis to assign CDR3 sequences and most-parsimonious VDJ recombination scenarios. A later analysis defined each TCR beta chain by its CDR3 amino acid sequence plus V-gene family, and excluded reads lacking a unique V-gene family. A later analysis removed roughly 590 highly shared, low-generation-probability nucleotide sequences to deal with suspected cross-contamination and a sequencing artifact. In a later analysis, a clonal expansion index was calculated for each public chain from normalized within-repertoire ranks of inferred template counts. A later analysis computed generation probabilities with a VDJ recombination model fitted to out-of-frame rearrangements, and checked the results against IGoR. In a later analysis, hypergeometric tests were used to score TCR-TCR, TCR-HLA and TCR-CMV co-occurrence, with a repertoire-size bias correction applied to TCR pairs. A later analysis estimated false discovery rates by permuting HLA or CMV assignments 20 times. In a later analysis, co-occurring TCRs were grouped with DBSCAN, and TCRdist sequence similarity was added when clustering was performed within HLA-allele-positive subsets. Repertoires with fewer than 30,000 or more than 120,000 public chains, plus five repertoires with anomalous nucleotide sharing, were excluded from co-occurrence clustering. TCRdb's version of the immuneACCESS table is confined to in-frame rearrangements and falls short of the full clone set. An unresolved V gene accounts for under half of the shortfall where checked; the remainder is of unknown origin. V and J calls and clone size are as listed in that table; D and trimming were resolved from the DNA. The sample profile shows around 210,000 clones; about 81% of them were found once. The top ten hold roughly 2.5% of the sample.

The sample was PBMCs. This clonotype was obtained from a woman between 40 and 55 years old in good health and CMV-seronegative. The chain is assembled from TRBV10-2 and TRBJ2-7; no D gene is confidently identified. This receptor has the CDR3 CASTPRFSRISYEQYF. In nucleotides, the sequence is TGCGCCAGCACCCCCCGATTTTCTAGAATCTCCTACGAGCAGTACTTC.